This T cell receptor (beta chain) is drawn from a study of cytotoxic CD8 clonotypes in ibrutinib-treated CLL. Germline CDR1 and CDR2: MGHRA and YSYEKL. The germline V and J ends were trimmed by 4 bases and 9 bases, with 13 bases remaining between them. This CDR3 has 13 amino acids. Data came from immunoSEQ multiplex PCR; TCRdb stores just in-frame clones and leaves some out. Altogether 300,000 or so clones are present, 67% being singletons, with the ten largest covering under 8%. The origin of this receptor is a human donor with chronic lymphocytic leukemia. The genes are TRBV4-1 and TRBJ1-5; possibly TRBD1 for D (5 bases). Sequences were derived from PBMCs, sampled after 36 months of ibrutinib treatment. The CDR3 region has the DNA TGCGCCAGCAGCCGGGGACGGCGCGGGCCCCAGCATTTT. It encodes CASSRGRRGPQHF.